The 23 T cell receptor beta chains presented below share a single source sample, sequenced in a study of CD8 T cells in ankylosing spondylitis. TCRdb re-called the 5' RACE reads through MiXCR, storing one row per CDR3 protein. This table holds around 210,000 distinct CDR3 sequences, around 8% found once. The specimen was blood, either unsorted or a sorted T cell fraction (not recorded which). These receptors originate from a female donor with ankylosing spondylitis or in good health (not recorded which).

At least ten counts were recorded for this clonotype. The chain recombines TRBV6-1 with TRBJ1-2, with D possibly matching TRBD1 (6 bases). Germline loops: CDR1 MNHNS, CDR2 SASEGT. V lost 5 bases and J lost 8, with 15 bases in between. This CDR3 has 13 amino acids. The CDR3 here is CASSRTGSGGYTF. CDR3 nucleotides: TGTGCCAGCAGTCGTACAGGGTCGGGAGGCTACACCTTC.

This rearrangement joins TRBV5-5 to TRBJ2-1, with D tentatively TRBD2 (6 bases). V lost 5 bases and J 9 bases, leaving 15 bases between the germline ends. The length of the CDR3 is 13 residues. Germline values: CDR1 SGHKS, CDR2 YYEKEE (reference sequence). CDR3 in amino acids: CASSEGRDFEQFF. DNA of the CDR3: TGTGCCAGCAGTGAGGGAAGGGACTTTGAGCAGTTCTTC.

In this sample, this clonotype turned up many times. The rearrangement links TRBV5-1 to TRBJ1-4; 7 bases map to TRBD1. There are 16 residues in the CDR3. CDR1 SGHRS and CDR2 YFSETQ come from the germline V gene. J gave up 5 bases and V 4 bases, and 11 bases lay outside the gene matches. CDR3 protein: CASSRALTGQNEKLFF. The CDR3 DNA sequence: TGCGCCAGCAGCCGGGCCCTGACAGGGCAAAATGAAAAACTGTTTTTT.

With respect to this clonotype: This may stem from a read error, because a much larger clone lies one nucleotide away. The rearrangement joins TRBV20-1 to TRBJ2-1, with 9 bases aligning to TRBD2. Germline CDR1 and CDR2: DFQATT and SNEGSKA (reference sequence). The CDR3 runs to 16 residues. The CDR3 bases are TGCTGTGCTAGAGGGGGGAGCGGGAGGCCCAACAATGAGCAGTTCTTC. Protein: CCARGGSGRPNNEQFF.

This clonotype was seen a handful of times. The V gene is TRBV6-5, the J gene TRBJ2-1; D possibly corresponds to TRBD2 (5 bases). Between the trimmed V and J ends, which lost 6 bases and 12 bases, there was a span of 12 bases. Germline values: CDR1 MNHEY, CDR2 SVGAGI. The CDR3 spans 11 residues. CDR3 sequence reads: CASRSGIWQFF. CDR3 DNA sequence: TGTGCCAGCAGGTCCGGGATCTGGCAGTTCTTC.

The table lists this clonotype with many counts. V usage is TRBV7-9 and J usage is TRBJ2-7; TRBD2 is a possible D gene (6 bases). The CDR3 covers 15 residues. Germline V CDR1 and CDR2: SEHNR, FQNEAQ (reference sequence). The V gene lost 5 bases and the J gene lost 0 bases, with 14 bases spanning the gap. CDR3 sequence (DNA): TGTGCCAGCAGCCCCTGGGAGGCGGGCTCCTACGAGCAGTACTTC. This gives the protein CASSPWEAGSYEQYF.

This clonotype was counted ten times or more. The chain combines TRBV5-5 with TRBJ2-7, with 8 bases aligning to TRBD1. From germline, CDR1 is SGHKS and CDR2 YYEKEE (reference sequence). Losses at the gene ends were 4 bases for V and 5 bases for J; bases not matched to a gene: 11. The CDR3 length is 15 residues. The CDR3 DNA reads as TGTGCCAGCAGCGTCCTTGGGGACAGGATCAACGAGCAGTACTTC. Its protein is CASSVLGDRINEQYF.

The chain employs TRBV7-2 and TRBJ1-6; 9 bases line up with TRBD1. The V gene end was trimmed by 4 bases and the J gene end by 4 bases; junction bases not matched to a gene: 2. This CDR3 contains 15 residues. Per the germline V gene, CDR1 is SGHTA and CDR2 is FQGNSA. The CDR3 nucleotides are TGTGCCAGCAGCTATGGGACAGGGTATAATTCACCCCTCCACTTT. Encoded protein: CASSYGTGYNSPLHF.

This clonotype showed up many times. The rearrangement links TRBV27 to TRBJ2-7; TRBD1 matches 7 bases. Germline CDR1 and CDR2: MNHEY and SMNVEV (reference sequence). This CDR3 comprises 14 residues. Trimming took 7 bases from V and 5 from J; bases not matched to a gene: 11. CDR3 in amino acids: CASIRTGTTDEQYF. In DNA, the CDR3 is TGTGCCAGCATTCGGACAGGAACGACAGACGAGCAGTACTTC.

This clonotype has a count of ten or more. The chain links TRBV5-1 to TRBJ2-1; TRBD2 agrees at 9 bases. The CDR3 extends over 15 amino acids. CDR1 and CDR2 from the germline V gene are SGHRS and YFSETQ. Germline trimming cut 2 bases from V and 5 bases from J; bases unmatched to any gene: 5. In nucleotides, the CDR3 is TGCGCCAGCAGCTTTAGGTCTAGCGGGGACAATGAGCAGTTCTTC. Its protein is CASSFRSSGDNEQFF.

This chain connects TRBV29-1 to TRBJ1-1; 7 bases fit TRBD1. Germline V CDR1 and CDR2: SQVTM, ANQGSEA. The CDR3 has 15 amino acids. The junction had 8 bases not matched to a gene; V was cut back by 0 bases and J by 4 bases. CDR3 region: CSVEEGAGGATEAFF. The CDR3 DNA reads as TGCAGCGTTGAAGAGGGGGCAGGGGGGGCCACTGAAGCTTTCTTT.

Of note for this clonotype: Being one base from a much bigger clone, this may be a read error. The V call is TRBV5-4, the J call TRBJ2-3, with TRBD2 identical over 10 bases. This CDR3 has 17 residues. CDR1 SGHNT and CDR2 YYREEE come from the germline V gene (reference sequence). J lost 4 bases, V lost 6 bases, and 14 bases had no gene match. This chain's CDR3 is CASNESSSGRIADTQYF. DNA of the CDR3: TGTGCCAGCAACGAAAGTTCTAGCGGGAGAATCGCAGATACGCAGTATTTT.

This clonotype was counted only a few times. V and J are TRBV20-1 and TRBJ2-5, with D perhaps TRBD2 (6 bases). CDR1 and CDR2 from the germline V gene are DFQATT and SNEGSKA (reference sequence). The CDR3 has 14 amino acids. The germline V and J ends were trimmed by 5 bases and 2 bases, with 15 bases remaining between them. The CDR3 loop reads CSAPPPGGQETQYF. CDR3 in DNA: TGCAGTGCTCCGCCCCCAGGAGGGCAAGAGACCCAGTACTTC.

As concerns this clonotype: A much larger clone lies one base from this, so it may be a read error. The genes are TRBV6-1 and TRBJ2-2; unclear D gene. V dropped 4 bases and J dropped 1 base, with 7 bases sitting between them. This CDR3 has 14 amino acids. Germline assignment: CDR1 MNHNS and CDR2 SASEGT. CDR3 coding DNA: TGTGCCAGCAGTGCCCGCGAGAACACCGGGGAGCTGTTTTTT. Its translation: CASSARENTGELFF.

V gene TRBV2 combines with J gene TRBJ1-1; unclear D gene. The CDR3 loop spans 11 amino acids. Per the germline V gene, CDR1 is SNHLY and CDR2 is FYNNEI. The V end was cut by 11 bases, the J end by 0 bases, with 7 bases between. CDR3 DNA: TGTGCCGTACCTTTGAACACTGAAGCTTTCTTT. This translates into CAVPLNTEAFF.

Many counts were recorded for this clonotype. The CDR3 reads CASSLLLAGGSGYF. The DNA of the CDR3 is TGTGCCAGCAGCCTACTACTAGCGGGAGGGTCCGGGTACTTC. The chain employs TRBV5-6 and TRBJ2-7; 13 bases fit TRBD2. V trimming: 4 bases; J trimming: 12 bases; junction bases outside the gene matches: 10. The CDR3 is 14 residues long. Germline-derived CDR1 and CDR2 are SGHDT and YYEEEE.

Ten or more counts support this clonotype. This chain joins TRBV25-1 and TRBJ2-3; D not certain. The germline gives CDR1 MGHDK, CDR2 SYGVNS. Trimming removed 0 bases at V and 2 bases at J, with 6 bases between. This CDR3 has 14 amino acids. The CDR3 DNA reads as TGTGCCAGCAGTGAATATGCGCACACAGATACGCAGTATTTT. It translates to CASSEYAHTDTQYF.

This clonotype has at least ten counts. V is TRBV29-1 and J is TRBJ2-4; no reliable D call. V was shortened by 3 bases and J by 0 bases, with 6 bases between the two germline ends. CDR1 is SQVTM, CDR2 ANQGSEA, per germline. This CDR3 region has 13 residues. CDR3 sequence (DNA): TGCAGCGTTGAGGGTCTAGCCAAAAACATTCAGTACTTC. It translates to CSVEGLAKNIQYF.

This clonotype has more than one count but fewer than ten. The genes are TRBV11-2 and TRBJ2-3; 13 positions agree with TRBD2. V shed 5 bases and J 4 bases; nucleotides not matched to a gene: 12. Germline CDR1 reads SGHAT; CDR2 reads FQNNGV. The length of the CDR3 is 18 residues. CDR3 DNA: TGTGCCAGCAGCATTGGGACTAGCGGGAATGTGGCCTCAGATACGCAGTATTTT. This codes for CASSIGTSGNVASDTQYF.

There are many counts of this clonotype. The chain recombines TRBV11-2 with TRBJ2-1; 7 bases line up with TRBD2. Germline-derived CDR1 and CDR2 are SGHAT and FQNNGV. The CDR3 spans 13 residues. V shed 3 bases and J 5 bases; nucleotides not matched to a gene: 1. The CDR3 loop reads CASSLLADNEQFF. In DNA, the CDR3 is TGTGCCAGCAGCTTGCTAGCGGACAATGAGCAGTTCTTC.

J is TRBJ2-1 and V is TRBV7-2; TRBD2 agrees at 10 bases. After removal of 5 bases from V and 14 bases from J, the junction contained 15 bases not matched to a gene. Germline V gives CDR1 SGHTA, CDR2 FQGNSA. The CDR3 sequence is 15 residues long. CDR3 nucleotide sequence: TGTGCCAGCAGCCCACGACTAGCGGGTTTCCGGGGGGAGTTCTTC. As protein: CASSPRLAGFRGEFF.

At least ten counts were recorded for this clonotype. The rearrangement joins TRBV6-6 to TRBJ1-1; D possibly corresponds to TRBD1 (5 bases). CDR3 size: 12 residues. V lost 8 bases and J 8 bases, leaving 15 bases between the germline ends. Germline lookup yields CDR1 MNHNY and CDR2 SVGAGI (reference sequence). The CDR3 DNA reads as TGTGCCAGCGCCGGGCCGGGACTGGAAGCTTTCTTT. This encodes CASAGPGLEAFF.

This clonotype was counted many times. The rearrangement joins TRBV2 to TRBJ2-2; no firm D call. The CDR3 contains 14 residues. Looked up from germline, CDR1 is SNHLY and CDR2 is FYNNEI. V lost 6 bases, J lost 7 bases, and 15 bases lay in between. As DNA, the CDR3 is TGTGCCAGCAGCACTACGACTGGGATCGGGGAGCTGTTTTTT. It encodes CASSTTTGIGELFF.